This T cell receptor (beta chain) derives from a study of CD8+CD57+ T cells in acquired aplastic anemia. This clonotype appeared many times. Genomic DNA acted as the template from which TCR beta VDJ combination and CDR3 sequence profiling were carried out. MiXCR, run by TCRdb on the reads, gives a single entry per CDR3 protein. The sample lists about 120,000 distinct CDR3 sequences, roughly 55% seen once, with around 29% in the top ten. Sequencing involved patients with CD8+CD57+ cell expansion previously shown by flow cytometry. This CDR3 region has 14 residues. V lost 4 bases and J lost 2; bases outside the gene matches: 4. Germline-derived CDR1 and CDR2 are SGDLS and YYNGEE.

The rearrangement links TRBV9 to TRBJ1-1, with TRBD1 matching 8 bases. This receptor was taken from a human donor with aplastic anemia. The material sequenced was sorted CD4+, CD8+, or CD8+CD57+ T cells (not recorded which) from PBMCs. This chain's CDR3 is CASSSGQGNTEAFF. In nucleotides, the CDR3 is TGTGCCAGCAGCTCCGGACAGGGAAACACTGAAGCTTTCTTT.